What follows is one T cell receptor (beta chain) and its context. Its antigen is unknown. These data belong to a study of post-analysis software for immune sequencing data. General study results and limits: The study found TRBV5-6, TRBV5-1 and TRBV20-1 among about five TRBV segments more frequent in patients than controls.

cDNA libraries of TCR beta carried unique molecular identifiers. TCRdb ran MiXCR on the PCR reads and lists one entry per CDR3 protein. This table holds 820,000 or so distinct CDR3 sequences, approximately 53% found once. The V segment lost 4 bases and the J segment 2 bases; nucleotides outside the gene matches: 3. This CDR3 region has 15 residues. Per germline, CDR1 MDHEN and CDR2 SYDVKM. The rearrangement links TRBV28 to TRBJ2-3; 10 bases agree with TRBD1. Sequenced: blood. The sequence came from a girl aged 10 to 17 with multiple sclerosis. This CDR3 reads CASSSGQGTTDTQYF. CDR3 sequence (DNA): TGTGCCAGCAGTTCGGGACAGGGGACCACAGATACGCAGTATTTT.